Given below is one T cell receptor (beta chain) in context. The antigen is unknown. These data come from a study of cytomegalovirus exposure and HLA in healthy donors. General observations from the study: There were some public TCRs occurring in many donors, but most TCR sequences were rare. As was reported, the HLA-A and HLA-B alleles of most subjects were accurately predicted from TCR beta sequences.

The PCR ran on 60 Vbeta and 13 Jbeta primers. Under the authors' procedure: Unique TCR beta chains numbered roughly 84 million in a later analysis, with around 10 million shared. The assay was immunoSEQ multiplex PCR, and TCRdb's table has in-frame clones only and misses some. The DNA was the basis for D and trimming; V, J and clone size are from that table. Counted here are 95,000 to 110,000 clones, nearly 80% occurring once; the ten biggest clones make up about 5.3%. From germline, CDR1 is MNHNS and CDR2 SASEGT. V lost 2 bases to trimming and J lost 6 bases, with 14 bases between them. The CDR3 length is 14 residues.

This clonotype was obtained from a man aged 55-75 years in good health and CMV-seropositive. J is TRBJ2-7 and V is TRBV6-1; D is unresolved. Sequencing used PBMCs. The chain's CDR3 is CASSEYIPPVEQYF. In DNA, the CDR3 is TGTGCCAGCAGTGAATATATCCCCCCGGTCGAGCAGTACTTC.